These 29 T cell receptor beta chains were sequenced from one sample in a study of Ad26.COV2.S vaccination and SARS-CoV-2 variants. Repertoires were generated with immunoSEQ multiplex PCR, while TCRdb's copy carries only in-frame clones and drops some. The repertoire holds just over 350,000 clones, with just over 90% as singletons. Sequencing used peripheral blood, obtained after recovery from COVID-19. These receptors were collected from a human donor who had recovered from COVID-19.

The rearrangement links TRBV28 to TRBJ1-4, with a tentative D call TRBD1 (5 bases). Germline V gene lookup returns CDR1 MDHEN and CDR2 SYDVKM. The V and J ends lost 4 bases and 8 bases respectively, with 17 bases between them. This CDR3 contains 15 residues. CDR3 protein: CASSSSGNPREKLFF. The CDR3, as DNA: TGTGCCAGCAGTTCCTCAGGGAACCCCAGAGAAAAACTGTTTTTT.

DNA of the CDR3: TGTGCCAGCAGCTCCACAGGGGGCCAAGAGACCCAGTACTTC. It encodes CASSSTGGQETQYF. The V call is TRBV7-2, the J call TRBJ2-5, with 8 bases identical to TRBD1. The CDR3 is made up of 14 amino acids. Trimming took 4 bases from V and 1 from J; bases not matched to a gene: 2. CDR1 is SGHTA, CDR2 FQGNSA, per germline.

The chain is built from TRBV19 and TRBJ1-1, with D unclear. This CDR3 has 14 amino acids. Germline CDR1 LNHDA, CDR2 SQIVND (reference sequence). Here the CDR3 DNA reads TGTGTCTCCAGTAATCAGGCGGTGGACACTGAAGCTTTCTTT. It encodes CVSSNQAVDTEAFF.

The V call is TRBV2, the J call TRBJ2-2; 7 nucleotides line up with TRBD1. This CDR3 contains 13 residues. With V trimmed by 6 bases and J by 5 bases, 3 bases remained unmatched. Germline-derived CDR1 and CDR2 are SNHLY and FYNNEI. CDR3 in amino acids: CASRQGYTGELFF. The CDR3 DNA reads TGTGCCAGCAGACAGGGGTATACCGGGGAGCTGTTTTTT.

The V and J genes are TRBV7-9 and TRBJ1-1; no clear D gene. The V gene lost 9 bases and the J gene lost 1 base, with 6 bases spanning the gap. Germline-derived CDR1 and CDR2 are SEHNR and FQNEAQ (reference sequence). The CDR3 loop spans 11 amino acids. The CDR3 DNA reads as TGTGCCAGTATCAGGAACACTGAAGCTTTCTTT. This encodes CASIRNTEAFF. Filled out from reference TRBV7-9 and TRBJ1-1, the complete variable domain reads DTGVSQNPRHKITKRGQNVTFRCDPISEHNRLYWYRQTLGQGPEFLTYFQNEAQLEKSRLLSDRFSAERPKGSFSTLEIQRTEQGDSAMYLCASIRNTEAFFGQGTRLTVV.

This sequence joins TRBV4-1 and TRBJ1-2, with 10 bases fitting TRBD1. Germline CDR1 MGHRA, CDR2 YSYEKL. V lost 3 bases and J lost 5; bases outside the gene matches: 21. This CDR3 has 20 residues. The CDR3 DNA follows: TGCGCCAGCAGCCACCCTAAGTGGGGACAGGGGAAAAACCACTGGTATGGCTACACCTTC. Its protein is CASSHPKWGQGKNHWYGYTF.

The chain uses TRBV19 and TRBJ2-7; tentative D call: TRBD2 (7 bases). The CDR3 sequence is 16 residues long. The V end lost 7 bases, the J end lost 6 bases, and 25 bases lay between the germline ends. Germline CDR1 and CDR2: LNHDA and SQIVND (reference sequence). The CDR3 spells CASMGPGGGGIGEQYF. For the CDR3, the DNA is TGTGCCAGTATGGGTCCGGGCGGGGGCGGAATTGGCGAGCAGTACTTC.

This chain uses TRBV12-3 or TRBV12-4 with TRBJ2-3; TRBD2 is a possible D gene (5 bases). The V end was cut by 1 base, the J end by 7 bases, with 9 bases between. The CDR3 totals 13 residues. CDR3 nucleotide sequence: TGTGCCAGCAGTTTAGGGGCCGGGAATACGCAGTATTTT. Translating it yields CASSLGAGNTQYF.

A few counts support this clone. The V and J genes are TRBV25-1 and TRBJ2-2; 8 bases line up with TRBD2. V dropped 8 bases and J dropped 0; count of bases not matched to a gene: 5. CDR1 and CDR2 (germline): MGHDK, SYGVNS. The CDR3 consists of 15 residues. CDR3 sequence (DNA): TGTGCCAGCTGGAGCGGGGGCCCGAACACCGGGGAGCTGTTTTTT. Translated, it gives CASWSGGPNTGELFF.

This rearrangement joins TRBV5-1 to TRBJ2-5, with TRBD2 matching over 13 bases. The CDR3 length is 13 residues. Germline loops: CDR1 SGHRS, CDR2 YFSETQ. J lost 4 bases, V lost 7 bases, and 1 base had no gene match. CDR3 bases: TGCGCCAGCGGACTAGCGGGGGTAGAGACCCAGTACTTC. This translates into CASGLAGVETQYF.

This chain connects TRBV5-8 to TRBJ2-2; D might be TRBD1 or TRBD2, each matching 5 bases. V dropped 1 base and J dropped 7 bases, with 17 bases sitting between them. In germline, CDR1 is SGHTS, CDR2 YDEGEE. This CDR3 has 16 residues. The CDR3 loop is CASSLFTGDRGGELFF. Written as DNA, the CDR3 is TGTGCCAGCAGCTTGTTCACCGGGGACCGGGGCGGGGAGCTGTTTTTT. The full variable domain, in which reference TRBV5-8 and TRBJ2-2 provide the parts outside the CDR3, is EAGVTQSPTHLIKTRGQQATLRCSPISGHTSVYWYQQALGLGLQFLLWYDEGEERNRGNFPPRFSGRQFPNYSSELNVNALELEDSALYLCASSLFTGDRGGELFFGEGSRLTVL.

This chain uses TRBV10-3 with TRBJ1-2, with 8 bases matching TRBD1. Germline values: CDR1 ENHRY, CDR2 SYGVKD. CDR3 length: 14 amino acids. Trimming took 10 bases from V and 2 from J; bases not matched to a gene: 9. CDR3: CATTGESGNYGYTF. The CDR3 DNA reads as TGTGCCACGACAGGGGAATCGGGGAACTATGGCTACACCTTC.

The rearrangement joins TRBV12-3 or TRBV12-4 to TRBJ2-7; unclear D gene. The CDR3 contains 13 residues. V lost 3 bases and J 2 bases, leaving 8 bases between the germline ends. CDR3 DNA: TGTGCCAGCAGTTTGTCCTACGCCTACGAGCAGTACTTC. It is translated as CASSLSYAYEQYF.

The chain recombines TRBV29-1 with TRBJ1-5; 7 bases are a match to TRBD1. Trimming took 7 bases from V and 5 from J; bases not matched to a gene: 8. The CDR3 length is 13 residues. Germline CDR1 SQVTM, CDR2 ANQGSEA. As DNA, the CDR3 is TGCAGCGGATCGACAGGGCTTCATCAGCCCCAGCATTTT. Its translation is CSGSTGLHQPQHF.

The chain recombines TRBV7-2 with TRBJ1-5, with D possibly TRBD1 on 5 matching bases. CDR1 SGHTA and CDR2 FQGNSA come from the germline V gene. V was clipped by 2 bases and J by 4 bases, with 9 bases between them. The CDR3 is 14 amino acids. DNA of the CDR3: TGTGCCAGCAGCTTACACAGGTTTAATCAGCCCCAGCATTTT. Its translation: CASSLHRFNQPQHF.

The genes are TRBV7-8 and TRBJ2-2; possible D gene TRBD1, 6 bases. The germline V gene encodes CDR1 SGHVS and CDR2 FQNEAQ. This CDR3 is built from 14 residues. Trimming left V 6 bases short and J 0 bases short, with 8 bases between. CDR3 sequence: CASRDRTNTGELFF. The DNA for the CDR3 is TGTGCCAGCAGAGACAGGACGAACACCGGGGAGCTGTTTTTT. Filled out from reference TRBV7-8 and TRBJ2-2, the complete variable domain reads GAGVSQSPRYKVAKRGQDVALRCDPISGHVSLFWYQQALGQGPEFLTYFQNEAQLDKSGLPSDRFFAERPEGSVSTLKIQRTQQEDSAVYLCASRDRTNTGELFFGEGSRLTVL.

The rearrangement uses TRBV5-4 and TRBJ2-3, with TRBD2 matching over 10 bases. CDR1 and CDR2 (germline): SGHNT, YYREEE (reference sequence). J lost 4 bases, V lost 5 bases, and 10 bases had no gene match. The CDR3 is 16 amino acids. As DNA, the CDR3 is TGTGCCAGCAGTTCAGGGAGCGGGGGGGCACCAGATACGCAGTATTTT. It specifies CASSSGSGGAPDTQYF.

The chain joins TRBV27 to TRBJ1-1, with TRBD1 as a possible D gene (5 bases). Germline values: CDR1 MNHEY, CDR2 SMNVEV (reference sequence). The CDR3 is made up of 18 amino acids. The ends were cut back, 3 bases at V and 0 bases at J, with 20 bases in the middle. DNA for the CDR3: TGTGCCAGCAGTTTGACAAGTGAAGGGTGGGGGATGAACACTGAAGCTTTCTTT. It codes for CASSLTSEGWGMNTEAFF.

V usage is TRBV6-6 and J usage is TRBJ1-5, with 9 bases fitting TRBD1. Trimming at V came to 6 bases and at J to 4 bases, leaving 7 bases not matched to a gene. This CDR3 has 15 residues. From germline, CDR1 is MNHNY and CDR2 SVGAGI (reference sequence). The CDR3 coding sequence is TGTGCCAGCAGCGTCACCGGGACAGGGAATCAGCCCCAGCATTTT. Protein: CASSVTGTGNQPQHF.

This chain links TRBV6-5 with TRBJ2-1; D call uncertain. Germline V gene lookup returns CDR1 MNHEY and CDR2 SVGAGI. V lost 2 bases to trimming and J lost 7 bases, with 9 bases between them. The CDR3 covers 13 residues. The CDR3 bases are TGTGCCAGCAGTTACGACATGGTAAATGAGCAGTTCTTC. Protein product: CASSYDMVNEQFF.

This clone was counted a single time. CDR3 sequence: CASSGQAATNEKLFF. In nucleotides, the CDR3 is TGTGCCAGCAGCGGACAGGCCGCAACTAATGAAAAACTGTTTTTT. The chain has TRBV2 and TRBJ1-4, with 7 bases lining up with TRBD1. V gave up 6 bases and J gave up 0 bases; unmatched junction bases: 4. Germline CDR1 reads SNHLY; CDR2 reads FYNNEI. This CDR3 spans 15 amino acids.

The rearrangement uses TRBV12-5 and TRBJ1-2, with D unclear. The CDR3 spans 13 residues. Per germline, CDR1 LGHNT and CDR2 FRNRAP. Deletions cut 7 bases from V and 3 bases from J, with 12 bases between. Here the CDR3 reads CASVEASYYGYTF. The CDR3 DNA reads TGTGCTAGTGTGGAAGCATCATACTATGGCTACACCTTC.

This chain joins TRBV7-9 and TRBJ1-1, with no clear D. Germline lookup yields CDR1 SEHNR and CDR2 FQNEAQ (reference sequence). The CDR3 runs 14 residues. Trimming removed 1 base from V and 4 bases from J, with 10 bases in between. For the CDR3, the DNA is TGTGCCAGCAGCTTAGAAACGGCCGCCACTGAAGCTTTCTTT. Protein product: CASSLETAATEAFF.

The V gene is TRBV29-1, the J gene TRBJ1-2, with 9 bases aligning to TRBD1. Unmatched junction bases numbered 11, after V lost 4 bases and J lost 5 bases. This CDR3 has 15 amino acids. Germline CDR1 SQVTM, CDR2 ANQGSEA. The CDR3 DNA reads as TGCAGCGTTGGGGGACAGGGAGAGTTACGGTATGGCTACACCTTC. This codes for CSVGGQGELRYGYTF.

The gene calls are TRBV7-9 and TRBJ1-5, with D possibly matching TRBD1 (5 bases). Germline CDR1 and CDR2: SEHNR and FQNEAQ (reference sequence). Trimming left V 1 base short and J 5 bases short, with 15 bases between. The CDR3 spans 16 residues. CDR3 loop: CASSLGVGADHQPQHF. In nucleotides, the CDR3 is TGTGCCAGCAGCTTAGGGGTTGGGGCGGACCATCAGCCCCAGCATTTT. Combining the CDR3 with reference TRBV7-9 and TRBJ1-5 gives the whole variable domain DTGVSQNPRHKITKRGQNVTFRCDPISEHNRLYWYRQTLGQGPEFLTYFQNEAQLEKSRLLSDRFSAERPKGSFSTLEIQRTEQGDSAMYLCASSLGVGADHQPQHFGDGTRLSIL.

The chain has TRBV19 and TRBJ2-7, with no clear D. V lost 11 bases to trimming and J lost 5 bases, with 19 bases between them. Germline lookup yields CDR1 LNHDA and CDR2 SQIVND (reference sequence). This CDR3 is 13 amino acids long. In DNA form, the CDR3 reads TGTGCCGCCTCGGCACTTCGAGGCCACGAGCAGTACTTC. It codes for CAASALRGHEQYF.

This clone was observed a handful of times. V usage is TRBV24-1 and J usage is TRBJ1-6; D unresolved. Germline lookup yields CDR1 KGHDR and CDR2 SFDVKD. The ends were cut back, 5 bases at V and 11 bases at J, with 9 bases in the middle. The CDR3 extends over 12 amino acids. This chain's CDR3 is CATSVQLAPLHF. CDR3 in DNA: TGTGCCACCAGTGTCCAACTAGCACCCCTCCACTTT.

V is TRBV6-4 and J is TRBJ2-1; 8 nucleotides match TRBD2. Germline CDR1 and CDR2: MRHNA and SNTAGT. The CDR3 is 15 residues long. V shed 3 bases and J 6 bases; nucleotides not matched to a gene: 7. For the CDR3, the DNA is TGTGCCAGCAGTGAAGAGGGCGGGGGGCGCAATGAGCAGTTCTTC. Protein sequence: CASSEEGGGRNEQFF.

The chain employs TRBV12-3 or TRBV12-4 and TRBJ1-2; unclear D gene. Trimming left V 7 bases short and J 8 bases short, with 17 bases between. This CDR3 comprises 13 residues. The CDR3 loop reads CASTPRHMDGYTF. DNA of the CDR3: TGTGCCAGCACTCCTAGGCATATGGACGGCTACACCTTC.